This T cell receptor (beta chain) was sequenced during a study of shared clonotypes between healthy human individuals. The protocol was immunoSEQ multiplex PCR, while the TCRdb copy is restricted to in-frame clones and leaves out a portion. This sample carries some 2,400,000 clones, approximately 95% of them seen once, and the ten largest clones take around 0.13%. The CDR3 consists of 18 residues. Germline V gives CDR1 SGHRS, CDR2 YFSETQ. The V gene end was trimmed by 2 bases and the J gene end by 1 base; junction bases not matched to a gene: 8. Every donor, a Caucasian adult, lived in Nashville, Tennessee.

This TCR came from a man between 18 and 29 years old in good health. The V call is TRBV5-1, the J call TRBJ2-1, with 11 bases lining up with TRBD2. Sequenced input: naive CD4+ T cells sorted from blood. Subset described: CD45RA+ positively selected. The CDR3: CASSFFPLAGGSYNEQFF. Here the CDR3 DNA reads TGCGCCAGCAGCTTCTTCCCCCTAGCGGGAGGATCCTACAATGAGCAGTTCTTC. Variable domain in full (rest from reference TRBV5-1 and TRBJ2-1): KAGVTQTPRYLIKTRGQQVTLSCSPISGHRSVSWYQQTPGQGLQFLFEYFSETQRNKGNFPGRFSGRQFSNSRSEMNVSTLELGDSALYLCASSFFPLAGGSYNEQFFGPGTRLTVL.